This T cell receptor beta chain was captured in a study of vaccination effects on CD4 cells after COVID-19. Study-wide points: Early post-infection timepoints were absent, and convalescent patients were few.

As for this clone: Its cognate antigen is unknown.

Peptide-pool stimulation followed by sequencing identified expanded antigen-specific CD4+ clonotypes in the ViraFEST assay. The culture ran for 10 days, and then CD4+ T cells were isolated. None of these healthy vaccinees had been infected with SARS-CoV-2 before vaccination. The CDR3 loop spans 13 amino acids. Germline V gene lookup returns CDR1 SGHNT and CDR2 YYREEE (reference sequence). Trimming shortened V by 3 bases and J by 2 bases, and 8 bases separated the two germline ends. Profiling relied on immunoSEQ multiplex PCR, and the TCRdb table lists in-frame clones only, not all of them. The repertoire holds approximately 54,000 clones, around 85% seen once, with more than 2% in the top ten.

The rearrangement links TRBV5-4 to TRBJ1-2; the D gene is possibly TRBD1 (6 bases). The clonotype was recovered from a human donor who received a COVID-19 vaccine. The sequences come from CD4+ T cells from PBMCs cultured with HCoV-229E spike peptides, collected before COVID-19 vaccination. The CDR3 DNA sequence: TGTGCCAGCAGCTCAACAGGGAACTATGGCTACACCTTC. Amino acids: CASSSTGNYGYTF.